The rows below give T cell receptor beta chains drawn from one sample of a study of beta chain features in type 1 diabetes. Produced via immunoSEQ multiplex PCR; TCRdb's table is partial and in-frame only. Counted here are roughly 100,000 clones, under 30% occurring once; the ten biggest clones make up about 0.57%. Material for sequencing was central memory CD4+ T cells from blood. The origin of the receptors is a woman under 30 with type 1 diabetes. The CDR3 runs from the conserved cysteine through the conserved F or W. A D gene is named only where the DNA matches it firmly. Only some rows state a clone size, as once, few, many or a class for expanded clones.

TRBJ2-1 NA TRBV11-3 13 TRBD1 CASSLGDRREQFF TGTGCCAGCAGCTTAGGGGACAGACGTGAGCAGTTCTTC
TRBJ2-1 few TRBV30 15 TRBD2 CAWSVGLAGGGEQFF TGTGCCTGGAGTGTAGGACTAGCGGGAGGCGGTGAGCAGTTCTTC
TRBJ1-1 NA TRBV2 15 NA CASSAIDWRRTEAFF TGTGCCAGCAGCGCTATCGACTGGCGGAGGACTGAAGCTTTCTTT
TRBJ1-1 few TRBV6-1 14 NA CASSAGTTNTEAFF TGTGCCAGCAGTGCCGGGACAACGAACACTGAAGCTTTCTTT
TRBJ2-5 NA TRBV30 14 NA CAWANQDISETQYF TGTGCCTGGGCCAATCAGGACATCTCGGAGACCCAGTACTTC
TRBJ1-1 NA TRBV6-5 14 TRBD1 CASSPGTGRAEAFF TGTGCCAGCAGTCCCGGGACAGGGAGGGCTGAAGCTTTCTTT
TRBJ2-3 NA TRBV7-2 16 TRBD2 CASSLGLAGGTDTQYF TGTGCCAGCAGCTTAGGACTAGCGGGAGGTACAGATACGCAGTATTTT
TRBJ2-7 few TRBV6-5 15 TRBD1 CASRLSTGDSYEQYF TGTGCCAGCAGACTCTCGACAGGGGATTCCTACGAGCAGTACTTC
TRBJ1-1 NA TRBV10-1 15 TRBD1 CASSESPGQGTEAFF TGCGCCAGCAGTGAGTCCCCGGGACAGGGGACTGAAGCTTTCTTT
TRBJ2-1 NA TRBV18 17 NA CASSPLSLAGSYNEQFF TGTGCCAGCTCACCACTGTCCTTGGCAGGCTCCTACAATGAGCAGTTCTTC
TRBJ2-7 NA TRBV5-1 14 NA CASSRGTDPYEQYF TGCGCCAGCAGCCGGGGGACAGATCCCTACGAGCAGTACTTC
TRBJ2-1 NA TRBV5-1 11 NA CASSSGPGRFF TGCGCCAGCAGCTCTGGGCCCGGAAGGTTCTTC
TRBJ2-3 NA TRBV9 15 TRBD1 CASSGNRGPTDTQYF TGTGCCAGCAGCGGAAACAGGGGGCCTACAGATACGCAGTATTTT
TRBJ1-5 NA TRBV7-8 15 TRBD1 CASSKGQYSNQPQHF TGTGCCAGCAGCAAGGGACAGTATAGCAATCAGCCCCAGCATTTT
TRBJ1-3 NA TRBV21-1 16 NA CASSSKKAVFGNTIYF TGTGCCAGCAGCAGCAAGAAAGCGGTCTTTGGAAACACCATATATTTT
TRBJ1-2 NA TRBV25-1 12 NA CASSELGARYTF TGTGCCAGCAGTGAATTAGGGGCACGCTACACCTTC
TRBJ1-1 NA TRBV28 14 TRBD1 CASSLDRGGTEAFF TGTGCCAGCAGCCTCGACAGGGGGGGAACTGAAGCTTTCTTT
TRBJ2-1 NA TRBV7-2 13 TRBD2 CASSEAGDHEQFF TGTGCCAGCAGCGAAGCGGGAGACCATGAGCAGTTCTTC
TRBJ2-5 few TRBV11-2 13 NA CASSLDSQETQYF TGTGCCAGCAGCTTGGACAGCCAAGAGACCCAGTACTTC
TRBJ2-5 few TRBV2 20 TRBD2 CASSYTRGGTSGSTSETQYF TGTGCCAGCTCGTATACTCGGGGAGGAACTAGCGGCTCTACGTCAGAGACCCAGTACTTC
TRBJ2-2 NA TRBV29-1 14 NA CSVDPTAGTGELFF TGCAGCGTTGACCCTACTGCGGGCACCGGGGAGCTGTTTTTT
TRBJ2-3 few TRBV10-3 17 TRBD2 CAISEWRTSGSTDTQYF TGTGCCATCAGTGAGTGGAGGACTAGCGGGAGCACAGATACGCAGTATTTT
TRBJ2-4 few TRBV28 14 NA CASSLFAGGNIQYF TGTGCCAGCAGTTTATTTGCGGGCGGCAACATTCAGTACTTC
TRBJ2-1 NA TRBV7-2 16 TRBD2 CASSGRTSGTYNEQFF TGTGCCAGCAGCGGACGGACTAGCGGGACCTACAATGAGCAGTTCTTC
TRBJ1-3 few TRBV29-1 14 NA CSALTPFSGNTIYF TGCAGCGCCTTGACTCCCTTCTCTGGAAACACCATATATTTT
TRBJ1-1 few TRBV7-9 14 NA CASSLDYVGTEAFF TGTGCCAGCAGCTTAGACTATGTGGGCACTGAAGCTTTCTTT
TRBJ1-1 NA TRBV5-5 13 TRBD1 CASSVDRALGAFF TGTGCCAGCAGCGTGGACAGGGCCCTTGGGGCTTTCTTT
TRBJ2-1 NA TRBV5-6 16 TRBD2 CASSLQTSGRGDEQFF TGTGCCAGCAGCTTGCAGACTAGCGGGAGGGGCGATGAGCAGTTCTTC
TRBJ2-5 NA TRBV11-3 17 TRBD2 CASSLGSQAGGGETQYF TGTGCCAGCAGCTTAGGTTCACAAGCGGGCGGGGGGGAGACCCAGTACTTC
TRBJ1-4 NA TRBV5-1 16 TRBD1 CASSLGPGQEGEKLFF TGCGCCAGCAGTCTGGGCCCGGGACAGGAGGGTGAAAAACTGTTTTTT
TRBJ1-1 NA TRBV29-1 15 TRBD1 CSVEGGEQGDTEAFF TGCAGCGTTGAGGGGGGGGAACAGGGGGACACTGAAGCTTTCTTT
TRBJ1-2 few TRBV29-1 13 NA CSVEREQNYGYTF TGCAGCGTTGAAAGGGAGCAGAACTATGGCTACACCTTC
TRBJ2-1 few TRBV19 17 TRBD2 CASKGREGFGSYNEQFF TGTGCCAGTAAAGGGCGGGAGGGCTTCGGCTCCTACAATGAGCAGTTCTTC
TRBJ1-2 few TRBV27 12 NA CASSRGGLGYTF TGTGCCAGCAGCCGAGGTGGTCTTGGCTACACCTTC
TRBJ2-7 NA TRBV11-3 13 TRBD2 CASSSGSSYEQYF TGTGCCAGCAGCAGCGGGAGCTCCTACGAGCAGTACTTC
TRBJ1-2 NA TRBV19 13 NA CASNLGQSYGYTF TGTGCCAGTAATCTAGGACAAAGCTATGGCTACACCTTC
TRBJ1-4 NA TRBV29-1 12 NA CSVGQGTEKLFF TGCAGCGTTGGCCAGGGTACTGAAAAACTGTTTTTT
TRBJ2-1 few TRBV2 15 TRBD1 CASSDRDRGYNEQFF TGTGCCAGCAGCGACCGGGACAGAGGATACAATGAGCAGTTCTTC
TRBJ2-7 NA TRBV9 14 NA CASSVATGTYEQYF TGTGCCAGCAGCGTAGCTACTGGTACCTACGAGCAGTACTTC
TRBJ2-4 few TRBV19 15 NA CATQDTLRAKNIQYF TGTGCCACACAGGACACTCTGCGGGCCAAAAACATTCAGTACTTC
TRBJ2-1 few TRBV4-2 14 NA CASSQDPLTNEQFF TGTGCCAGCAGCCAAGATCCCCTGACAAATGAGCAGTTCTTC
TRBJ2-3 NA TRBV7-9 16 TRBD2 CASSLSGRAATDTQYF TGTGCCAGCAGCCTTAGCGGGAGGGCCGCCACAGATACGCAGTATTTT
TRBJ1-2 few TRBV20-1 11 NA CSANSENGYTF TGCAGTGCTAACAGTGAAAATGGCTACACCTTC
TRBJ1-1 few TRBV19 16 TRBD1 CASSPGQGRRGTEAFF TGTGCCAGTAGTCCGGGACAGGGACGACGTGGCACTGAAGCTTTCTTT
TRBJ2-2 many TRBV6-5 14 NA CASIGRANTGELFF TGTGCCTCAATCGGCAGGGCGAACACCGGGGAGCTGTTTTTT
TRBJ2-7 NA TRBV5-1 16 TRBD2 CASSLDGGSTSYEQYF TGCGCCAGCAGCTTGGATGGCGGGAGTACCTCCTACGAGCAGTACTTC
TRBJ2-5 NA TRBV27 16 NA CASSLRQGTIQETQYF TGTGCCAGCAGTTTGAGGCAGGGGACTATCCAAGAGACCCAGTACTTC
TRBJ1-4 NA TRBV2 14 TRBD1 CASKQGATNEKLFF TGTGCCAGCAAACAGGGGGCAACTAATGAAAAACTGTTTTTT
TRBJ2-6 NA TRBV2 16 NA CASSKEGGSGANVLTF TGTGCCAGCAGTAAAGAAGGGGGCTCTGGGGCCAACGTCCTGACTTTC
TRBJ1-5 NA TRBV2 14 TRBD1 CASSPGQGHQPQHF TGTGCCAGCAGCCCCGGACAGGGTCATCAGCCCCAGCATTTT